Listed below are T cell receptor beta chains from one sample, sequenced in a study of blood T cells in healthy people across ages. TCRdb re-derived calls from the 5' RACE reads in MiXCR, one entry per CDR3 protein. The sample has some 700,000 distinct CDR3 sequences, roughly 44% seen once; the top ten hold 20% to 25%. Sequenced sample: blood. Receptors originate from a woman aged 55-70 years in good health. The CDR3 runs from the conserved cysteine through the conserved F or W. The order of the fields is J gene, clone size, V gene, D gene, CDR3 DNA, CDR3 protein. A D gene is named only where the DNA matches it firmly. Size tells how often a clone was seen (once, few, many) or the class of an expanded clone, and some rows leave it out.

>TRBJ2-7|.|TRBV5-1|.
TGCGCCTGCAGCCAGGAGGGTCGCGAGCAGTACTTC
CACSQEGREQYF
>TRBJ1-1|.|TRBV3-1|.
TGTGTCAGCAGCCAAGAAGACAGGTCGTGGGCTGAAGCTTTCTTT
CVSSQEDRSWAEAFF
>TRBJ2-1|.|TRBV29-1|.
TGCAGCGTTGAGAGGGGCGATCCAATTGAGCAGTTCTTC
CSVERGDPIEQFF
>TRBJ2-5|many|TRBV7-2|.
TGTGCCAGCAGCTTAAGAGGAGGCCCAGAGACCCAGTACTTC
CASSLRGGPETQYF
>TRBJ2-1|once|TRBV28|TRBD2
TGTGCCAGCAGTTTACTGGCGGGAGGCCCCCCGGGTGAGCAGTTCTTC
CASSLLAGGPPGEQFF
>TRBJ1-2|.|TRBV20-1|TRBD1
TGCAGTGCGGGGTTAGGACAGGACTATGGCTACACCTTC
CSAGLGQDYGYTF
>TRBJ2-3|few|TRBV11-3|.
TGTGCCAGCAGCTTAGGGGGGGCGTTCCAAGGGAGCACAGATACGCAGTATTTT
CASSLGGAFQGSTDTQYF
>TRBJ2-7|few|TRBV7-9|TRBD1
TGTGCCAGCAGCGGGCACAGGGGTCCCTACGAGCAGTACTTC
CASSGHRGPYEQYF
>TRBJ1-5|once|TRBV19|.
TGTGCCAGCGCCGGGAGGGCTCAGCCCCAGCATTTT
CASAGRAQPQHF
>TRBJ2-1|.|TRBV20-1|TRBD2
TGCAGTGCTAGCGGACTAGCGAACTACAATGAGCAGTTCTTC
CSASGLANYNEQFF